The present TCR beta chain was sequenced within a study of blood T cell repertoires in COVID-19. Study-wide context: Sources were T cells, B-cell-depleted T cells, or PBMCs; the material itself was cDNA or gDNA.

CDR3 size: 15 residues. Germline V CDR1 and CDR2: KGHDR, SFDVKD. Trimming removed 3 bases at V and 1 base at J, with 10 bases between. Only in-frame clones appear in the TCRdb table, and some are missing; sequencing was by immunoSEQ multiplex PCR. The repertoire holds about 280,000 clones, with roughly nine tenths as singletons. Sequencing was performed on peripheral blood. The receptor was derived from a man aged 40-50 years with active or convalescent COVID-19. The J gene is TRBJ2-3, the V gene TRBV24-1; no clear D gene. In DNA form, the CDR3 reads TGTGCCACCAGTGATACTACCCTGGGCACAGATACGCAGTATTTT. Its translation is CATSDTTLGTDTQYF.